This is a list of T cell receptor beta chains from one sample in a study of blood T cells in healthy people across ages. MiXCR was run by TCRdb on the 5' RACE reads, yielding one entry per CDR3 protein. This table has around 800,000 distinct CDR3 sequences, more than 40% appearing once. Material: blood. The receptors come from a man aged 55 to 69 in good health. Each CDR3 is given with its conserved first and last residue. A D gene is named only where the DNA matches it firmly. Clone size is not always given. Where it is, it says once, few, many or a class for expanded clones.

J: TRBJ1-2
D: TRBD1
length: 14
V: TRBV20-1
size: -
DNA: TGCAGTGCTAGGGCCCCGGGACAGACCTATGGCTACACCTTC
CDR3: CSARAPGQTYGYTF

J: TRBJ2-3
D: TRBD2
length: 17
V: TRBV7-7
size: once
DNA: TGTGCTAGCAGCTTAGGTCTAGCTAGCGGGAGCACAGATACGCAGTATTTT
CDR3: CASSLGLASGSTDTQYF

J: TRBJ2-5
D: -
length: 16
V: TRBV3-1
size: -
DNA: TGTGCCAGCAGCCAAGTAGGAGGGGTCAGTGTTAATGAGCAGTACTTC
CDR3: CASSQVGGVSVNEQYF

J: TRBJ2-5
D: TRBD1
length: 14
V: TRBV24-1
size: few
DNA: TGTGCCACCAGTGACCCGGGACAGTCACAGACCCAGTACTTC
CDR3: CATSDPGQSQTQYF

J: TRBJ2-1
D: -
length: 13
V: TRBV20-1
size: -
DNA: TGCAGTGCACCGGGGGTCTCCTACAATGAGCAGTTCTTC
CDR3: CSAPGVSYNEQFF

J: TRBJ2-7
D: TRBD2
length: 16
V: TRBV7-8
size: few
DNA: TGTGCCAGCAGCTTAGAGTCCAGCGGGGGTTTATACGAGCAGTACTTC
CDR3: CASSLESSGGLYEQYF

J: TRBJ1-2
D: -
length: 13
V: TRBV20-1
size: -
DNA: TGCAGTGCTCCCCCCTTATCTAACTATGGCTACACCTTC
CDR3: CSAPPLSNYGYTF

J: TRBJ1-2
D: -
length: 12
V: TRBV3-1
size: -
DNA: TGTGCCAGCGGGCGAGCAGACTATGGCTACACCTTC
CDR3: CASGRADYGYTF

J: TRBJ1-6
D: -
length: 15
V: TRBV20-1
size: -
DNA: TGCAGTGCTAGAGATGGGGCGGGACCAAATTCACCCCTCCACTTT
CDR3: CSARDGAGPNSPLHF

J: TRBJ2-1
D: TRBD2
length: 13
V: TRBV28
size: -
DNA: TGTGCCACCCTAGCGGGGGGGCGGGAGACCCAGTTCTTC
CDR3: CATLAGGRETQFF

J: TRBJ1-2
D: TRBD1
length: 15
V: TRBV7-2
size: -
DNA: TGTGCCAGCAGCCTTCGACAGGGGGCCTCTCATGGCTACACCTTC
CDR3: CASSLRQGASHGYTF

J: TRBJ1-2
D: -
length: 13
V: TRBV5-5
size: -
DNA: TGTGCCAGCAGCTTGGAAGGGACGAGTGGCTACACCTTC
CDR3: CASSLEGTSGYTF

J: TRBJ2-3
D: TRBD2
length: 16
V: TRBV12-3/TRBV12-4
size: many
DNA: TGTGCCAGCAGTTTGAATACGGGGGGGCCCGCAGATACGCAGTATTTT
CDR3: CASSLNTGGPADTQYF

J: TRBJ1-1
D: -
length: 13
V: TRBV18
size: -
DNA: TGTGCCAGCCCACCCCTGCAGAACACTGAAGCTTTCTTT
CDR3: CASPPLQNTEAFF

J: TRBJ1-2
D: -
length: 15
V: TRBV9
size: -
DNA: TGTGCCAGCAGCGGACCGACAGGATCAAACTATGGCTACACCTTC
CDR3: CASSGPTGSNYGYTF

J: TRBJ1-2
D: TRBD1
length: 13
V: TRBV12-3/TRBV12-4
size: -
DNA: TGTGCCAGCAGCCAGACAGGGGGGATTGGCTACACCTTC
CDR3: CASSQTGGIGYTF

J: TRBJ1-2
D: -
length: 12
V: TRBV29-1
size: -
DNA: TGCAGCGTTGAAGAGCCGGAAGATGGCTACACCTTC
CDR3: CSVEEPEDGYTF

J: TRBJ1-1
D: -
length: 16
V: TRBV4-3
size: -
DNA: TGCGCCAGCAGCCAAGATTTTAAGGGATGGGACACTGAAGCTTTCTTT
CDR3: CASSQDFKGWDTEAFF

J: TRBJ2-5
D: -
length: 12
V: TRBV7-6
size: -
DNA: TGTGCCAGCAGCCCTCCCTCATCGACCCAGTACTTC
CDR3: CASSPPSSTQYF

J: TRBJ2-5
D: -
length: 23
V: TRBV20-1
size: -
DNA: TGCAGTGCTAGAGATCAGTTACGGGTGGGAGACCCAGTACTTTCGGACGGGTGGGAGACCCAGTACTTC
CDR3: CSARDQLRVGDPVLSDGWETQYF

J: TRBJ2-5
D: TRBD1
length: 13
V: TRBV12-3/TRBV12-4
size: many
DNA: TGTGCCAGCAGTTTGGGACAGGGAAAGACCCAGTACTTC
CDR3: CASSLGQGKTQYF

J: TRBJ2-3
D: -
length: 16
V: TRBV28
size: -
DNA: TGTGCCAGCAGTTCGAGACTGGGTCTGCCCACAGATACGCAGTATTTT
CDR3: CASSSRLGLPTDTQYF

J: TRBJ2-1
D: TRBD2
length: 15
V: TRBV7-2
size: few
DNA: TGTGCCAGCAGCTCACCAGGGAGGGGCTACAATGAGCAGTTCTTC
CDR3: CASSSPGRGYNEQFF

J: TRBJ2-3
D: TRBD1
length: 15
V: TRBV6-5
size: -
DNA: TGTGCCAGCAGCCAGATCGACAGGGACCTTGGTACGCAGTATTTT
CDR3: CASSQIDRDLGTQYF

J: TRBJ1-1
D: -
length: 14
V: TRBV6-1
size: -
DNA: TGTGCCAGCCGCACGTATGGGGCTTACACTGAAGCTTTCTTT
CDR3: CASRTYGAYTEAFF

J: TRBJ2-1
D: -
length: 16
V: TRBV3-1
size: -
DNA: TGTGCCAGCAGCCAAGTGTCGGCGCCCTCCTACAATGAGCAGTTCTTC
CDR3: CASSQVSAPSYNEQFF

J: TRBJ1-6
D: TRBD1
length: 16
V: TRBV5-6
size: few
DNA: TGTGCCAGCAGCGCAACCGGGACAGTATCGAATTCACCCCTCCACTTT
CDR3: CASSATGTVSNSPLHF

J: TRBJ1-2
D: -
length: 15
V: TRBV6-2/TRBV6-3
size: -
DNA: TGTGCCAGCAGTCCTCCCCAGCAAGCCAACTATGGCTACACCTTC
CDR3: CASSPPQQANYGYTF

J: TRBJ2-7
D: -
length: 12
V: TRBV7-9
size: many
DNA: TGTGCCAGCAGCCGGGACTTATACGAGCAGTACTTC
CDR3: CASSRDLYEQYF

J: TRBJ2-1
D: -
length: 12
V: TRBV11-2
size: few
DNA: TGTGCCAGCAGCTTAGTAGTCAATGAGCAGTTCTTC
CDR3: CASSLVVNEQFF

J: TRBJ2-5
D: -
length: 12
V: TRBV6-1
size: -
DNA: TGTGCCAGCCAGACCGGGAAGAAGACCCAGTACTTC
CDR3: CASQTGKKTQYF

J: TRBJ2-1
D: TRBD2
length: 15
V: TRBV20-1
size: few
DNA: TGCAGTGCCCTCAAGCGGGAGAGCTCCTACAATGAGCAGTTCTTC
CDR3: CSALKRESSYNEQFF

J: TRBJ2-1
D: -
length: 16
V: TRBV24-1
size: -
DNA: TGTGCCACCAGCCACCCCGGCGGGGAGTCCTACAATGAGCGGTTCTTC
CDR3: CATSHPGGESYNERFF

J: TRBJ1-4
D: -
length: 15
V: TRBV12-3/TRBV12-4
size: -
DNA: TGTGCCAGCAGTGGCGGCAGGGCAGATGCGGAAAAACTGTTTTTT
CDR3: CASSGGRADAEKLFF

J: TRBJ1-1
D: -
length: 13
V: TRBV20-1
size: once
DNA: TGCAGTGCTAGGCTACAGGTGAACACTGAAGCTTTCTTT
CDR3: CSARLQVNTEAFF

J: TRBJ1-6
D: -
length: 13
V: TRBV20-1
size: -
DNA: TGCAGTGCTAGAGATATCCGGGTTTCACCCCTCCACTTT
CDR3: CSARDIRVSPLHF

J: TRBJ2-7
D: -
length: 14
V: TRBV7-6
size: -
DNA: TGTGCCAGCAGCTCCGGGGCAGGGACCTACGAGCAGTACTTC
CDR3: CASSSGAGTYEQYF

J: TRBJ2-3
D: TRBD1
length: 12
V: TRBV29-1
size: few
DNA: TGCAGCGAGCGACAGGGAGCAGATACGCAGTATTTT
CDR3: CSERQGADTQYF

J: TRBJ2-7
D: TRBD1
length: 12
V: TRBV12-3/TRBV12-4
size: -
DNA: TGTGCCAGCAGTGCCGGGACAGAAATTCAGTACTTC
CDR3: CASSAGTEIQYF

J: TRBJ2-7
D: -
length: 16
V: TRBV2
size: few
DNA: TGTGCCAGCAGATACCGGGTCGCCAATTTCTTCTACGAGCAGTACTTC
CDR3: CASRYRVANFFYEQYF

J: TRBJ2-1
D: TRBD1
length: 14
V: TRBV20-1
size: -
DNA: TGCAGTGCGGTGGGGACAGGTACATCCTACGAGCAGTTCTTC
CDR3: CSAVGTGTSYEQFF